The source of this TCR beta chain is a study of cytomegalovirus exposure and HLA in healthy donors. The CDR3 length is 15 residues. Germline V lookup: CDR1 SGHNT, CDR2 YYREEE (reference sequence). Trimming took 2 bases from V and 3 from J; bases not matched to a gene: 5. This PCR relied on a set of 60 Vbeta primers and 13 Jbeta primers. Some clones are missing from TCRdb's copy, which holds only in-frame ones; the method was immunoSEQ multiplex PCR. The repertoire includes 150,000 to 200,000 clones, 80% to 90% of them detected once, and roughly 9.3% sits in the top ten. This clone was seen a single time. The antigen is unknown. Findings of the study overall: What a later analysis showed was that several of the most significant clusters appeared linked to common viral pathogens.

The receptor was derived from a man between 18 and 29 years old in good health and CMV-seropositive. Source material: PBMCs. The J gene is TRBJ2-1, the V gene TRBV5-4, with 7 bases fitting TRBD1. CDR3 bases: TGTGCCAGCAGCTTCAGACAGGGAGTCTACAATGAGCAGTTCTTC. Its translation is CASSFRQGVYNEQFF.